These T cell receptor beta chains were read from a single sample in a study of shared clonotypes between healthy human individuals. The method was immunoSEQ multiplex PCR; TCRdb's version includes in-frame clones alone and lacks a portion of them. The sample has about 2 million clones; about 95% are singletons. Sequencing was carried out using naive CD8+ T cells sorted from blood. Source of these receptors: a young man in good health. Both conserved end residues are trimmed from each CDR3.

v_call: TRBV27
cdr3_length: 18
j_call: TRBJ1-2
cdr3_aa: ASSLTPVWGGAKRNYGYT

v_call: TRBV6-5
cdr3_length: 11
j_call: TRBJ1-1
cdr3_aa: ASSKGGATEAF

v_call: TRBV7-6
cdr3_length: 14
j_call: TRBJ2-1
cdr3_aa: ASSQDKGSSYNEQF

v_call: TRBV2
cdr3_length: 10
j_call: TRBJ2-3
cdr3_aa: ASSYITDTQY

v_call: TRBV27
cdr3_length: 11
j_call: TRBJ1-2
cdr3_aa: ASWAGINYGYT

v_call: TRBV7-9
cdr3_length: 14
j_call: TRBJ2-5
cdr3_aa: ASSSRTGGLQETQY

v_call: TRBV28
cdr3_length: 13
j_call: TRBJ1-6
cdr3_aa: ASSSYVGINSPLH

v_call: TRBV6-1
cdr3_length: 12
j_call: TRBJ1-2
cdr3_aa: ASRGPGTVYGYT

v_call: TRBV2
cdr3_length: 11
j_call: TRBJ2-4
cdr3_aa: ASILNVADIQY

v_call: TRBV6-1
cdr3_length: 10
j_call: TRBJ1-2
cdr3_aa: ASSYHFNGYT

v_call: TRBV7-6
cdr3_length: 13
j_call: TRBJ1-4
cdr3_aa: ASSLWTGPNEKLF

v_call: TRBV27
cdr3_length: 12
j_call: TRBJ1-6
cdr3_aa: ASSLQDYNSPLH

v_call: TRBV25-1
cdr3_length: 14
j_call: TRBJ2-7
cdr3_aa: ASSEYRAGIHYEQY

v_call: TRBV2
cdr3_length: 13
j_call: TRBJ2-7
cdr3_aa: ASSESTGGEYEQY

v_call: TRBV13
cdr3_length: 14
j_call: TRBJ2-2
cdr3_aa: ASSLRLAGVTGELF

v_call: TRBV5-1
cdr3_length: 12
j_call: TRBJ1-1
cdr3_aa: ASSLGGELGEAF

v_call: TRBV27
cdr3_length: 11
j_call: TRBJ2-3
cdr3_aa: ASSFGGWDTQY

v_call: TRBV4-3
cdr3_length: 15
j_call: TRBJ2-3
cdr3_aa: ASSQDSNLGESDTQY

v_call: TRBV2
cdr3_length: 15
j_call: TRBJ2-7
cdr3_aa: ASSPHSGGPADYEQY

v_call: TRBV27
cdr3_length: 15
j_call: TRBJ2-2
cdr3_aa: ASTKGSGLDNTGELF

v_call: TRBV11-2
cdr3_length: 11
j_call: TRBJ2-7
cdr3_aa: ASSLGLAYEQY

v_call: TRBV28
cdr3_length: 15
j_call: TRBJ1-4
cdr3_aa: ASSFLLPDRADEKLF

v_call: TRBV28
cdr3_length: 12
j_call: TRBJ2-3
cdr3_aa: ASEGQHSGDTQY

v_call: TRBV6-1
cdr3_length: 12
j_call: TRBJ1-2
cdr3_aa: ASSERWSIGGYT

v_call: TRBV29-1
cdr3_length: 14
j_call: TRBJ2-2
cdr3_aa: SVEDWKGGDTGELF

v_call: TRBV5-1
cdr3_length: 13
j_call: TRBJ2-7
cdr3_aa: ASRSGRLAGDEQY

v_call: TRBV9
cdr3_length: 15
j_call: TRBJ1-6
cdr3_aa: ASSVEGQGSYNSPLH

v_call: TRBV27
cdr3_length: 14
j_call: TRBJ2-3
cdr3_aa: ASSHQDSWGTDTQY

v_call: TRBV11-2
cdr3_length: 10
j_call: TRBJ2-1
cdr3_aa: ASSLVPAEQF

v_call: TRBV7-7
cdr3_length: 11
j_call: TRBJ2-5
cdr3_aa: ASSLRVLETQY

v_call: TRBV13
cdr3_length: 12
j_call: TRBJ1-6
cdr3_aa: ASSLRGGNSPLH